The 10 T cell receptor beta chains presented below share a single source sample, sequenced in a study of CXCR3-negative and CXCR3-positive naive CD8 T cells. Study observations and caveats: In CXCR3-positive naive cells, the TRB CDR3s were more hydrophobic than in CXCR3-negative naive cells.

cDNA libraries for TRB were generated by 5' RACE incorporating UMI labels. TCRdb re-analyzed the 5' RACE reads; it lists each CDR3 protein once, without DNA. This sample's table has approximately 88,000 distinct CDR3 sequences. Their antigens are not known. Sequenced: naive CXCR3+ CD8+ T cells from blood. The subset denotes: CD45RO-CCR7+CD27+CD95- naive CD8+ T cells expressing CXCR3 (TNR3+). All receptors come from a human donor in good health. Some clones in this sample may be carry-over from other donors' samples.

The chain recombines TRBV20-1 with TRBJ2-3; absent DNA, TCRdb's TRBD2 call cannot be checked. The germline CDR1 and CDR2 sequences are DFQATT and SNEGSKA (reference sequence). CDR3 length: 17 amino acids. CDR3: CSAKLAGVPSVTDTQYF.

CDR3 amino acids: CASSLAGHPEGTHSNQPQHF. V is TRBV7-6 and J is TRBJ1-5; TCRdb calls TRBD1, which cannot be checked without DNA. The CDR3 is made up of 20 amino acids. The germline CDR1 and CDR2 sequences are SGHVS and FNYEAQ.

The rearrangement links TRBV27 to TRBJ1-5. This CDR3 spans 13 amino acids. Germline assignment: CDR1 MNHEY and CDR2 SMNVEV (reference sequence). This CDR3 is CASSFFSNQPQHF.

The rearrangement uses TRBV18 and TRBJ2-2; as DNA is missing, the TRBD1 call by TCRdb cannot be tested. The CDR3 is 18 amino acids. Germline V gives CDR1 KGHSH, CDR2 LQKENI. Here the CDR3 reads CASSTPGQGREVTGELFF. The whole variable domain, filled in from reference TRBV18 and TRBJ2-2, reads NAGVMQNPRHLVRRRGQEARLRCSPMKGHSHVYWYRQLPEEGLKFMVYLQKENIIDESGMPKERFSAEFPKEGPSILRIQQVVRGDSAAYFCASSTPGQGREVTGELFFGEGSRLTVL.

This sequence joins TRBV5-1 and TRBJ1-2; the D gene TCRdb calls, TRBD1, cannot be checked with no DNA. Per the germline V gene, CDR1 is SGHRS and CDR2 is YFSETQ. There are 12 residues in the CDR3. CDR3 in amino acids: CASGTPGGGYTF.

The CDR3 protein is CATSMNYNEQFF. The chain combines TRBV15 with TRBJ2-1. This CDR3 region has 12 residues. Germline loops: CDR1 LNHNV, CDR2 YYDKDF (reference sequence).

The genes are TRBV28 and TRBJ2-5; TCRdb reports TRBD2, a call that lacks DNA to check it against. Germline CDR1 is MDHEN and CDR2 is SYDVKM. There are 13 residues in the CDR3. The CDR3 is CASSPRASETQYF.

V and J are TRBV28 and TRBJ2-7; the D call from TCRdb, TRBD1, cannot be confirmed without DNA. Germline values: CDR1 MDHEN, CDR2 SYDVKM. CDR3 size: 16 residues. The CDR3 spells CASSSPGPSGSYEQYF.

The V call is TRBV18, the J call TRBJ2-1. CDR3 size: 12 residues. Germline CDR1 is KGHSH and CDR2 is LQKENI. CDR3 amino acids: CASSPPGIEQFF.

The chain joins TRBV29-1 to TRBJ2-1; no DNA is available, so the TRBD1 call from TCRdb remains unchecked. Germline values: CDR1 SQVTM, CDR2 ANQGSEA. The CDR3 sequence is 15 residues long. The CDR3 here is CSVGGGLGVRDEQFF.